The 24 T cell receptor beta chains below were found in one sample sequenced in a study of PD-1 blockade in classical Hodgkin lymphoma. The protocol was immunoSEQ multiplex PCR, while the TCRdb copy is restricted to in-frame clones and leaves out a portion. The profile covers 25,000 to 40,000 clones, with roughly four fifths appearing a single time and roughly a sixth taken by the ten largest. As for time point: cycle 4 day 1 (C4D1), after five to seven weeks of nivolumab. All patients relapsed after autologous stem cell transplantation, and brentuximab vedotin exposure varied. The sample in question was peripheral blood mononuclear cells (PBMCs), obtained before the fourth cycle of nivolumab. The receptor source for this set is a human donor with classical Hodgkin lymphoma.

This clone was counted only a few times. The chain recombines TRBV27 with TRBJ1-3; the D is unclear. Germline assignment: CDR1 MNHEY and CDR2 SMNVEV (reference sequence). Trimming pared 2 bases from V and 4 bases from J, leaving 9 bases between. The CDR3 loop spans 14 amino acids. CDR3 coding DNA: TGTGCCAGCAGTTTAGCGGCAGACGGAAACACCATATATTTT. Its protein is CASSLAADGNTIYF.

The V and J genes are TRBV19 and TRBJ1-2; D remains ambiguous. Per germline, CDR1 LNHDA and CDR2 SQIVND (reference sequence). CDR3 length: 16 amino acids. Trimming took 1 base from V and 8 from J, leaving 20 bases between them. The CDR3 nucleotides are TGTGCCAGTAGTATAGGGCCGACAACCCCATCCGGAGGCTACACCTTC. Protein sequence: CASSIGPTTPSGGYTF.

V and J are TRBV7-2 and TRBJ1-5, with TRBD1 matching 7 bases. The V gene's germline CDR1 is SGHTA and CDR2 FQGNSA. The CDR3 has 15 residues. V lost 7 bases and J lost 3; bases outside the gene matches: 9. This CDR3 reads CASTSQGGNNQPQHF. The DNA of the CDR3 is TGTGCCAGCACCTCCCAGGGGGGAAACAATCAGCCCCAGCATTTT.

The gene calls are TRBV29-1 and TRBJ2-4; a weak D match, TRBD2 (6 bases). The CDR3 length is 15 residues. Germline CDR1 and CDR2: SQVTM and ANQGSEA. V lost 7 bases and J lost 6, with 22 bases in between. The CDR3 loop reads CSATPGTRAGNIQYF. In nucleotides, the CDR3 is TGCAGCGCCACCCCCGGGACCCGAGCGGGAAACATTCAGTACTTC.

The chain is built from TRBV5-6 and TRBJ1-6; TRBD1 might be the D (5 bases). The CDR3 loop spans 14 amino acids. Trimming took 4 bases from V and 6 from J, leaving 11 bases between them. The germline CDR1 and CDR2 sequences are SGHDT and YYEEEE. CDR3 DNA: TGTGCCAGCAGCCGTAGAGGGACTAATTCACCCCTCCACTTT. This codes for CASSRRGTNSPLHF.

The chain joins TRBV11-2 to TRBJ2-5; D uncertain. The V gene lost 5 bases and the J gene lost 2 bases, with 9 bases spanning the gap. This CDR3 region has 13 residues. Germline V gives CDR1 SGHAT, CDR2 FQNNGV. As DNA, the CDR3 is TGTGCCAGCAGCGCTCTCCGACAAGAGACCCAGTACTTC. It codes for CASSALRQETQYF.

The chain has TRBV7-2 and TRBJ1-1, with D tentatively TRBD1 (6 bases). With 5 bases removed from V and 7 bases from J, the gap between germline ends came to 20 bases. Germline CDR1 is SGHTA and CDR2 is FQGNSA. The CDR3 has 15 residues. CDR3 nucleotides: TGTGCCAGCAGCCTCGATGGGGGCCAAAATGTTGAAGCTTTCTTT. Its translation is CASSLDGGQNVEAFF.

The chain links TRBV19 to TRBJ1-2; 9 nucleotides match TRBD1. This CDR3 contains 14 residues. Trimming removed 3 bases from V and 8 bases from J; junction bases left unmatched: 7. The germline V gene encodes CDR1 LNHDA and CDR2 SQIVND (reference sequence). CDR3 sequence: CASSIGQGPLGYTF. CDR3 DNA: TGTGCCAGTAGTATCGGACAGGGGCCCCTCGGCTACACCTTC.

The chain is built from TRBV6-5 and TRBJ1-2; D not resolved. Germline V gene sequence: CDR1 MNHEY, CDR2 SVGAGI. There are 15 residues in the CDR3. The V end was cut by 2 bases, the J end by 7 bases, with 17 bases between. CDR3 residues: CASSYEGESISGYTF. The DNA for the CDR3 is TGTGCCAGCAGTTACGAGGGAGAGTCTATAAGTGGCTACACCTTC.

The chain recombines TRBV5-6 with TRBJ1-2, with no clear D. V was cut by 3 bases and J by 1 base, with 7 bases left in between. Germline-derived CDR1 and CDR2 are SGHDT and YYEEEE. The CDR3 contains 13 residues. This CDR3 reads CASSSDGNYGYTF. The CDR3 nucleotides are TGTGCCAGCAGCTCCGACGGTAACTATGGCTACACCTTC.

CDR3 DNA: TGTGCCAGCTCAGTGAGGGGGACCTCAAATTCACCCCTCCACTTT. It translates to CASSVRGTSNSPLHF. The chain recombines TRBV18 with TRBJ1-6; maybe TRBD1 (6 bases). Trimming shortened V by 5 bases and J by 7 bases, and 15 bases separated the two germline ends. Germline loops: CDR1 KGHSH, CDR2 LQKENI. This CDR3 spans 15 amino acids.

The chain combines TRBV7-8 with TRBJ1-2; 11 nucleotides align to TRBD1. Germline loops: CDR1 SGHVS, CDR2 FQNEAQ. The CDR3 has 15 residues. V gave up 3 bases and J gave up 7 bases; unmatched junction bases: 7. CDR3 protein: CASSFSGTGGLGYTF. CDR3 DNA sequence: TGTGCCAGCAGCTTCTCGGGGACAGGGGGTCTTGGCTACACCTTC.

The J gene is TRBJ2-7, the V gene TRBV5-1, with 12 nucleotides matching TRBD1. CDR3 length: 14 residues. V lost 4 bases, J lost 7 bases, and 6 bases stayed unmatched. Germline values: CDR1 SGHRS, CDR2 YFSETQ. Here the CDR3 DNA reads TGCGCCAGCAGCGCTGGGACAGGGGGCCGGGAGCAGTACTTC. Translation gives CASSAGTGGREQYF. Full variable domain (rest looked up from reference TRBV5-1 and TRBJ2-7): KAGVTQTPRYLIKTRGQQVTLSCSPISGHRSVSWYQQTPGQGLQFLFEYFSETQRNKGNFPGRFSGRQFSNSRSEMNVSTLELGDSALYLCASSAGTGGREQYFGPGTRLTVT.

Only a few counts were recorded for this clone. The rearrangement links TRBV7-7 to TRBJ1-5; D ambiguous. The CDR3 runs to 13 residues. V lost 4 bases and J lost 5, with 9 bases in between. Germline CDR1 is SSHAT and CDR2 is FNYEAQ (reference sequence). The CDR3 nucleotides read TGTGCCAGCAGCTCTGGTCGGGATCAGCCCCAGCATTTT. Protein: CASSSGRDQPQHF.

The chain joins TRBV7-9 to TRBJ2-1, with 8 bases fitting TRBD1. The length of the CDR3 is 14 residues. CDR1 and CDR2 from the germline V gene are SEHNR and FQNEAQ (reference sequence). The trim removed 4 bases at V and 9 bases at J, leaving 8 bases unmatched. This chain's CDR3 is CASSSGQASGEQFF. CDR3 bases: TGTGCCAGCAGCTCGGGACAGGCATCGGGTGAGCAGTTCTTC.

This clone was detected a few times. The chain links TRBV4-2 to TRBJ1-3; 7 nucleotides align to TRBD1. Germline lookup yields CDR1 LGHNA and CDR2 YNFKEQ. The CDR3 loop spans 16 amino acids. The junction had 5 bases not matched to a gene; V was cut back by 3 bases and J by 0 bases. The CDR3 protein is CASSQRGGTSGNTIYF. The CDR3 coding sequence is TGTGCCAGCAGCCAGAGAGGGGGCACCTCTGGAAACACCATATATTTT.

CDR3 region: CASSPVSGSYGNEQFF. Here the CDR3 DNA reads TGCGCCAGCAGCCCTGTTAGCGGGAGTTATGGCAATGAGCAGTTCTTC. This chain joins TRBV4-1 and TRBJ2-1; 9 nucleotides agree with TRBD2. This CDR3 contains 16 residues. J gave up 6 bases and V 4 bases, and 10 bases lay outside the gene matches. CDR1 and CDR2 (germline): MGHRA, YSYEKL.

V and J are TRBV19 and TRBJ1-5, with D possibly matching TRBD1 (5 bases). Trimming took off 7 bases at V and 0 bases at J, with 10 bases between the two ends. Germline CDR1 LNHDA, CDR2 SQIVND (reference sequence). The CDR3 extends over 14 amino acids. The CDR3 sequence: CASIGGRSNQPQHF. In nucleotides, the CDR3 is TGTGCCAGTATTGGGGGACGTAGCAATCAGCCCCAGCATTTT.

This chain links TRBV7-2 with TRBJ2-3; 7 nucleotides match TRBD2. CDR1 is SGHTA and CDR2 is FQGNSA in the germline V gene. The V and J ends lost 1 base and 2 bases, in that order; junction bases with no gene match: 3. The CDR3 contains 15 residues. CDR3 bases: TGTGCCAGCAGCTTAGTGGCGGGAGTCACAGATACGCAGTATTTT. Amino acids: CASSLVAGVTDTQYF.

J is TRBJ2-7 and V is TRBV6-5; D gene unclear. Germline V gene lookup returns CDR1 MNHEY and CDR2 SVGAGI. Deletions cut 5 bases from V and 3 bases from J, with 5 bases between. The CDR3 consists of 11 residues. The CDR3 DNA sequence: TGTGCCAGCAGTGACCTCTACGAGCAGTACGTC. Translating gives CASSDLYEQYV.

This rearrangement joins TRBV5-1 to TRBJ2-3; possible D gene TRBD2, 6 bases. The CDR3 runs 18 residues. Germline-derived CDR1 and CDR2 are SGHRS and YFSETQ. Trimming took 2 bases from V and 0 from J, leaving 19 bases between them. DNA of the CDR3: TGCGCCAGCAGCTTTGGGATTGCGGGAAGTTCTAGCACAGATACGCAGTATTTT. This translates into CASSFGIAGSSSTDTQYF.

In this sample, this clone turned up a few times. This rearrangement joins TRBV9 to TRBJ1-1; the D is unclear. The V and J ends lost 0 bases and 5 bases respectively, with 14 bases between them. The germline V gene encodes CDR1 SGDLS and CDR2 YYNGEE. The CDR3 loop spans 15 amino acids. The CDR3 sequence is CASSVGFRDSTEAFF. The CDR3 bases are TGTGCCAGCAGCGTAGGTTTTAGGGATTCGACTGAAGCTTTCTTT.

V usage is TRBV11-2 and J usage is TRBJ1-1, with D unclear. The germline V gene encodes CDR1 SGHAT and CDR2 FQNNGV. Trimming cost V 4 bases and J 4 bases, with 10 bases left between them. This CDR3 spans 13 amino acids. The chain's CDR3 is CASSSLRGTEAFF. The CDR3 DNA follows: TGTGCCAGCAGCTCTCTACGGGGCACTGAAGCTTTCTTT.

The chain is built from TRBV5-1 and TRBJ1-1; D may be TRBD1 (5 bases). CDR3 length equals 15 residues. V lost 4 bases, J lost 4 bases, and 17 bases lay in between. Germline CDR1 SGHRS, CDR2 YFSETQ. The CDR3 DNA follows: TGCGCCAGCAGCCCCTGGGGGGGAGTGGGCACTGAAGCTTTCTTT. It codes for CASSPWGGVGTEAFF.